This entry lists 18 T cell receptor beta chains sequenced from one sample in a study of T cells in Graves' hyperthyroidism and ophthalmopathy (dated by TCRdb to about 2019). Library method: multiplex PCR. TCRdb records Illumina HiSeq 2000 as the sequencer. The TCR beta CDR3 regions were amplified from RNA transcripts. The TCR CDR3 was subjected to a first round of RT-PCR using the HTBI primer set and the Qiagen OneStep RT-PCR kit. Clones were called with MiXCR by TCRdb after fastp trimmed the public reads at Q25, and only in-frame beta chains were retained. Each record represents a unique CDR3 protein, reported with the most common genes and DNA among its rows. Counted in this sample were under 400,000 distinct CDR3 sequences; approximately 16% of them appeared once. The ten largest clonotypes hold roughly a fifth of the sample. Specimen: blood. The receptors were gathered from a woman aged 55-69 years with Graves' ophthalmopathy.

This clonotype was seen only a few times. The chain uses TRBV5-6 and TRBJ2-7, with 9 bases matching TRBD2. This CDR3 contains 14 residues. The germline V gene has CDR1 SGHDT and CDR2 YYEEEE. With 4 bases clipped from V and 3 bases from J, the junction kept 5 bases outside the gene matches. CDR3 protein: CASSQRTSVYEQYF. CDR3 nucleotide sequence: TGTGCCAGCAGCCAACGGACTAGCGTCTACGAGCAGTACTTC.

The sample holds a few counts of this clonotype. V is TRBV6-1 and J is TRBJ2-7; either TRBD1 or TRBD2 may fit D (5 bases each). With 11 bases removed from V and 7 bases from J, the gap between germline ends came to 15 bases. This CDR3 has 11 residues. Looked up from germline, CDR1 is MNHNS and CDR2 is SASEGT. This CDR3 is CAGRGGFEQYF. In nucleotides, the CDR3 is TGTGCCGGCCGGGGCGGGTTTGAGCAGTACTTC.

The rearrangement uses TRBV28 and TRBJ2-3; TRBD2 matches at 8 bases. This CDR3 is 15 amino acids long. Germline assignment: CDR1 MDHEN and CDR2 SYDVKM. The junction had 9 bases not matched to a gene; V was cut back by 5 bases and J by 5 bases. CDR3 region: CASSKETSEIDTQYF. CDR3 bases: TGTGCCAGCAGTAAGGAGACTAGCGAGATAGATACGCAGTATTTT. Full variable domain (remainder filled in from reference TRBV28 and TRBJ2-3): DVKVTQSSRYLVKRTGEKVFLECVQDMDHENMFWYRQDPGLGLRLIYFSYDVKMKEKGDIPEGYSVSREKKERFSLILESASTNQTSMYLCASSKETSEIDTQYFGPGTRLTVL.

This clonotype was detected many times. The rearrangement uses TRBV11-2 and TRBJ2-1; 10 bases match TRBD2. CDR1 and CDR2 from the germline V gene are SGHAT and FQNNGV. With V trimmed by 5 bases and J by 3 bases, 7 bases remained unmatched. CDR3 size: 16 residues. CDR3 sequence (DNA): TGTGCCAGCAGCCCCAGCTTAGCGGGAGGCTACAATGAGCAGTTCTTC. It encodes CASSPSLAGGYNEQFF. Together with reference TRBV11-2 and TRBJ2-1, the CDR3 gives the full variable domain: EAGVAQSPRYKIIEKRQSVAFWCNPISGHATLYWYQQILGQGPKLLIQFQNNGVVDDSQLPKDRFSAERLKGVDSTLKIQPAKLEDSAVYLCASSPSLAGGYNEQFFGPGTRLTVL.

V usage is TRBV5-1 and J usage is TRBJ2-3; no reliable D call. Germline loops: CDR1 SGHRS, CDR2 YFSETQ. The CDR3 is made up of 15 amino acids. Trimming removed 0 bases at V and 3 bases at J, with 11 bases between. The CDR3 protein is CASSLGIDRTDTQYF. CDR3 nucleotide sequence: TGCGCCAGCAGCTTGGGTATCGATAGAACAGATACGCAGTATTTT.

This clonotype was detected many times. The rearrangement uses TRBV20-1 and TRBJ2-1; 11 bases match TRBD2. Germline values: CDR1 DFQATT, CDR2 SNEGSKA (reference sequence). Losses at the gene ends were 6 bases for V and 13 bases for J; bases not matched to a gene: 8. The CDR3 length is 12 residues. The CDR3 is CSAPSSGRFQFF. CDR3 sequence (DNA): TGCAGTGCGCCCTCTAGCGGGAGGTTTCAGTTCTTC.

This clonotype was seen a few times. The chain employs TRBV27 and TRBJ2-5; D not certain. Trimming stripped 6 bases from V and 2 bases from J, with 10 bases between. CDR1 is MNHEY, CDR2 SMNVEV, per germline (reference sequence). This CDR3 is built from 13 residues. The DNA for the CDR3 is TGTGCCAGCAGACCGACCGGGCAAGAGACCCAGTACTTC. It yields the protein CASRPTGQETQYF.

The chain joins TRBV5-1 to TRBJ2-3, with 7 bases lining up with TRBD1. The CDR3 consists of 15 residues. CDR1 and CDR2 from the germline V gene are SGHRS and YFSETQ. Unmatched junction bases numbered 6, after V lost 3 bases and J lost 2 bases. The CDR3 coding sequence is TGCGCCAGCAGCTACAGACAGGGCCCCACAGATACGCAGTATTTT. This encodes CASSYRQGPTDTQYF.

The CDR3 spells CASSALRESGEQYF. CDR3 DNA sequence: TGTGCCAGCAGTGCCCTGCGGGAGTCGGGCGAGCAGTACTTC. This rearrangement joins TRBV25-1 to TRBJ2-7, with 7 positions matching TRBD2. This CDR3 comprises 14 residues. The germline CDR1 and CDR2 sequences are MGHDK and SYGVNS. V trimming: 4 bases; J trimming: 6 bases; junction bases outside the gene matches: 9.

This clonotype has a handful of counts. V and J are TRBV12-3 or TRBV12-4 and TRBJ1-1, with D hard to call. The CDR3 has 12 residues. The V and J ends lost 6 bases and 5 bases respectively, with 10 bases between them. Here the CDR3 reads CASSQTRTEAFF. The CDR3, as DNA: TGTGCCAGCAGCCAAACACGGACTGAAGCTTTCTTT.

There are many counts of this clonotype. The chain links TRBV7-2 to TRBJ2-1; TRBD1 agrees at 11 bases. V shed 4 bases and J 8 bases; nucleotides not matched to a gene: 16. The CDR3 covers 18 residues. The germline V gene encodes CDR1 SGHTA and CDR2 FQGNSA. The CDR3 sequence: CASSSQILRTGGAYEQFF. CDR3 nucleotide sequence: TGTGCCAGCAGCTCCCAGATCCTGCGGACAGGGGGCGCGTATGAGCAGTTCTTC.

The chain carries TRBV6-5 and TRBJ2-2; either TRBD1 or TRBD2 may supply D (5 bases each). V was clipped by 8 bases and J by 0 bases, with 13 bases between them. CDR3 length: 15 residues. Germline V gene sequence: CDR1 MNHEY, CDR2 SVGAGI. In DNA, the CDR3 is TGTGCCAGCGTTTCCCAGGGAGCGAACACCGGGGAGCTGTTTTTT. Protein: CASVSQGANTGELFF.

A few counts support this clonotype. V gene TRBV5-1 combines with J gene TRBJ1-3; D is ambiguous. Germline loops: CDR1 SGHRS, CDR2 YFSETQ. This CDR3 contains 16 residues. Trimming removed 0 bases at V and 0 bases at J, with 10 bases between. The CDR3 loop reads CASSLAGQTSGNTIYF. The CDR3 nucleotides are TGCGCCAGCAGCTTGGCGGGCCAAACCTCTGGAAACACCATATATTTT.

Ten or more counts support this clonotype. The rearrangement joins TRBV28 to TRBJ1-1; tentatively, D is TRBD1 (5 bases). Germline lookup yields CDR1 MDHEN and CDR2 SYDVKM. This CDR3 contains 14 residues. With 5 bases removed from V and 5 bases from J, the gap between germline ends came to 15 bases. CDR3 sequence (DNA): TGTGCCAGCAGTAAGCGGCAGGGTCGTACTGAAGCTTTCTTT. Translated: CASSKRQGRTEAFF.

The chain recombines TRBV7-9 with TRBJ2-4; 13 nucleotides agree with TRBD2. Germline CDR1 SEHNR, CDR2 FQNEAQ (reference sequence). The CDR3 contains 15 residues. V gave up 6 bases and J gave up 9 bases; unmatched junction bases: 8. CDR3 coding DNA: TGTGCCAGCAGGCCCTCGGGACTAGCGGGAACCATTCAGTACTTC. Translating it yields CASRPSGLAGTIQYF.

This clonotype was detected ten times or more. The chain joins TRBV7-9 to TRBJ2-1, with TRBD2 identical over 9 bases. Germline assignment: CDR1 SEHNR and CDR2 FQNEAQ (reference sequence). The CDR3 sequence is 19 residues long. With 8 bases clipped from V and 1 base from J, the junction kept 18 bases outside the gene matches. The CDR3 here is CASFRRGASGAGSYNEQFF. As DNA, the CDR3 is TGTGCCAGCTTCCGACGGGGGGCTAGCGGGGCAGGGTCCTACAATGAGCAGTTCTTC.

This clonotype has ten or more counts. The CDR3 DNA sequence: TGTGCCAGCAGAAGGGAGGATCAGCCCCAGCATTTT. Protein: CASRREDQPQHF. The chain joins TRBV2 to TRBJ1-5; D not certain. Germline CDR1 SNHLY, CDR2 FYNNEI. The CDR3 is 12 residues long. With 6 bases removed from V and 5 bases from J, the gap between germline ends came to 8 bases.

This clonotype was detected ten times or more. This chain connects TRBV11-2 to TRBJ2-2, with 9 bases aligning to TRBD2. The V gene end was trimmed by 3 bases and the J gene end by 4 bases; junction bases not matched to a gene: 3. Germline V gene sequence: CDR1 SGHAT, CDR2 FQNNGV. The CDR3 is 15 residues long. CDR3 DNA sequence: TGTGCCAGCAGCTTTAGCGGGAGTATCACCGGGGAGCTGTTTTTT. Its translation: CASSFSGSITGELFF.